This TCR beta chain appears in the sequencing data of a study of beta chain features in type 1 diabetes. Study-level findings and limits: Insertions at VDJ junctions were less frequent in type 1 diabetes patients. These patients also deleted more nucleotides at the same junctions. Naive, central memory and Treg TCRB repertoires appeared more alike in patients than in healthy donors.

The CDR3 has 16 amino acids. With V trimmed by 2 bases and J by 0 bases, 2 bases remained unmatched. CDR1 and CDR2 from the germline V gene are MNHEY and SVGAGI. A remark on this clone: What it binds is not known.

Every isolated RNA sample was fully reverse transcribed, so sequencing captured expressed TCRB transcripts. Assay: immunoSEQ multiplex PCR; the TCRdb copy retains only in-frame clones and omits some. Among around 250,000 clones listed, around 68% were seen once. Source material: naive CD4+ T cells from blood. The TCR sequence derives from a man aged 30-40 years in good health. This chain uses TRBV6-5 with TRBJ2-7, with 12 bases aligning to TRBD2. The CDR3 spells CASSYLGLAGSYEQYF. CDR3 DNA: TGTGCCAGCAGTTACCTGGGACTAGCGGGCTCCTACGAGCAGTACTTC.